This T cell receptor (beta chain) was profiled in a study of regulatory T cells in long-lasting Graves disease. Points from the study as a whole: The TCR repertoire of persistent Graves' patients was less diverse than that of newly diagnosed ones. When disease was persistent, TRBV28, TRBJ1-2 and TRBJ2-5 were the favored segments.

Trimming left V 7 bases short and J 7 bases short, with 8 bases between. The CDR3 is made up of 11 amino acids. From germline, CDR1 is SNHLY and CDR2 FYNNEI. Time point denoted: newly diagnosed GD, antithyroid drugs for less than 3 months. PBMCs provided the RNA from which the TCR library was made. The sample holds many counts of this clonotype. Its antigen is unknown. CDR3-region Arm-PCR and iRepertoire HTBI primers produced the TCR beta libraries. TCRdb re-derived calls from the multiplex PCR reads in MiXCR, one entry per CDR3 protein. The table includes approximately 490,000 distinct CDR3 sequences, roughly 15% detected once. These data were likewise used in another study, on T cells in Graves' hyperthyroidism and ophthalmopathy. In that study: First-round RT-PCR with HTBI primers amplified the TCR CDR3 region.

This specimen was peripheral blood mononuclear cells (PBMCs), taken at new diagnosis, from a patient treated with antithyroid drugs. The chain uses TRBV2 and TRBJ2-1; D might be TRBD1 (5 bases). This clonotype originated in a man aged 40-49 years with Graves disease. CDR3 DNA sequence: TGTGCCAGCAACTGGACAAATGAGCAGTTCTTC. Its protein product is CASNWTNEQFF.